The sequence of this TCR beta chain was determined in a study of control samples from healthy donors and cancer patients (dated by TCRdb to between 2020 and 2021). Libraries were prepared through the immunoSEQ multiplex PCR assay. The source is immuneACCESS, and TCRdb retained only in-frame sequences with V and J called. Part of the clones is not carried over; for the studies checked, unresolved V genes explain less than half of this, and the remainder is unexplained. Here the sample has approximately 89,000 clones; around 87% occur a single time. Jointly, the top ten make up around 18% of the sample. From a lookup of the germline V gene, CDR1 and CDR2 are MNHEY and SVGAGI. V sheds 3 bases and J sheds 1 base, leaving 7 bases between their ends. There are 13 amino acids in the CDR3, from cysteine to phenylalanine inclusive. Only the CDR3 part of the read is kept: 39 bases, read in frame from the first base.

Concerning this clone: Its antigen is currently not known. There are no base qualities to consult, and no much larger clone falls within one base.

The sequence was obtained from a man aged 45-65 years in good health. Sequenced sample: blood. The sequence joins TRBV6-5 to TRBJ2-7; there is no confident call for the D gene. The nucleotides read TGTGCCAGCAGTTATGGCCAGTCCTACGAGCAGTACTTC. Its translation is CASSYGQSYEQYF.